This T cell receptor beta chain was captured by sequencing in a study of OX40 agonist ivuxolimab in advanced cancers. Germline lookup yields CDR1 LNHDA and CDR2 SQIVND (reference sequence). V was pared by 5 bases and J by 0 bases, with 11 bases between. There are 15 residues in the CDR3. TCRdb's table, derived via immunoSEQ multiplex PCR, lists solely in-frame clones and lacks some. The sample holds approximately 33,000 clones, around nine tenths seen once. The sequence was collected from an adult with an advanced solid tumor such as melanoma, head and neck, liver or kidney cancer. This chain connects TRBV19 to TRBJ2-1, with D tentatively TRBD2 (5 bases). Sequencing was performed on CD4+ or CD8+ T cells sorted from blood, taken in a trial of the OX40 agonist ivuxolimab. CDR3 sequence: CASSLSGSSYNEQFF. CDR3 nucleotide sequence: TGTGCCAGTAGTTTGTCGGGAAGCTCCTACAATGAGCAGTTCTTC.